The 3 T cell receptor beta chains below all came from one sample that was sequenced in a study of shared clonotypes between healthy human individuals. Using immunoSEQ multiplex PCR, the repertoire was profiled, and TCRdb retains in-frame clones only, with some absent. The sample holds around 2.5 million clones, 80% to 95% seen once. The specimen sequenced was naive CD4+ T cells from PBMCs. Subset indicated: CD45RA+ positively selected. The receptors stem from a man in his late teens or twenties in good health. Some clones in this sample may be carry-over from other donors' samples.

The chain uses TRBV6-6 and TRBJ1-4; no reliable D call. The CDR3 runs to 14 residues. CDR1 is MNHNY and CDR2 is SVGAGI in the germline V gene (reference sequence). V was shortened by 2 bases and J by 6 bases, with 10 bases between the two germline ends. In DNA, the CDR3 is TGTGCCAGCAGTTACGGGGAACTTGATGAAAAACTGTTTTTT. This gives the protein CASSYGELDEKLFF.

The V call is TRBV27, the J call TRBJ2-1; tentatively, D is TRBD1 (6 bases). Trimming took 6 bases from V and 3 from J, leaving 18 bases between them. CDR1 is MNHEY and CDR2 is SMNVEV in the germline V gene (reference sequence). The CDR3 consists of 16 residues. CDR3 sequence (DNA): TGTGCCAGCAGAGAAAAGGCCGGGACAAACTACAATGAGCAGTTCTTC. Amino acid sequence: CASREKAGTNYNEQFF.

The V and J genes are TRBV5-4 and TRBJ1-3, with 8 nucleotides matching TRBD1. Germline lookup yields CDR1 SGHNT and CDR2 YYREEE (reference sequence). The ends lost 4 bases at V and 2 bases at J; junction bases unmatched: 5. This CDR3 comprises 15 residues. The CDR3 DNA follows: TGTGCCAGCAGCCGTCGACAGGGGCCTGGAAACACCATATATTTT. Amino acid sequence: CASSRRQGPGNTIYF.